These T cell receptor beta chains were read from a single sample in a study of blood T cell repertoires in COVID-19. Some clones are missing from TCRdb's copy, which holds only in-frame ones; the method was immunoSEQ multiplex PCR. The sample lists roughly 440,000 clones; more than 70% were seen once. Sequencing used peripheral blood. All receptors derive from a woman in her forties or fifties with COVID-19, enrolled during active disease. Both conserved end residues are part of each CDR3. Not every row has a clone size; where given, it reads once, few, many or a size class.

clone_size v_call cdr3_length cdr3_aa
- TRBV10-2 13 CASSDLEYYGYTF
few TRBV2 14 CASSELGQLYGYTF
- TRBV5-8 14 CASSLDRIGNTIYF
- TRBV7-2 17 CASSATRTVRRGGELFF
- TRBV19 15 CASSTVDSYNSPLHF
- TRBV10-3 19 CAISESNLAGTPRGNEQFF
once TRBV19 15 CASSSQTGGDYGYTF
once TRBV19 14 CASSKDSAGGKLFF
- TRBV10-1 15 CASSEGTSLQETQYF
- TRBV7-6 16 CASSTIRDYNTGELFF
- TRBV9 15 CASSPRQTGASPLHF
- TRBV19 11 CASGGGRRQYF
- TRBV6-5 12 CASEAFSYEQYF
- TRBV7-9 14 CASSGQGQTYGYTF
- TRBV30 12 CAWTPDSDEQYF
- TRBV28 12 CASTGQVETQYF
few TRBV11-2 11 CASSSYEIAFF
- TRBV19 14 CASSIRGAGNTIYF
- TRBV4-1 17 CASSQDDGRGGRSAQYF
- TRBV28 14 CASSLWTGGYGYTF
- TRBV19 16 CASSQGRGTANYGYTF
- TRBV9 15 CASSVGTQVTDTQYF
once TRBV3-1/TRBV3-2 15 CASSPSGTGTRGYTF
- TRBV3-1/TRBV3-2 14 CASSQKQGSGEAFF
- TRBV3-1/TRBV3-2 16 CASSQDLSGGSYEQYF